The rows below give T cell receptor beta chains drawn from one sample of a study of human T cells and chemical hapten exposure. TCRdb called the 5' RACE reads again in MiXCR, with one record for every CDR3 protein. The sample records around 100,000 distinct CDR3 sequences, roughly a fifth being singletons. These receptors all stem from a human donor in good health. Both conserved end residues are part of each CDR3.

V gene,J gene,CDR3 protein
TRBV29-1,TRBJ2-3,CSVERGSTQYF
TRBV11-2,TRBJ2-3,CASSRSASTDTQYF
TRBV27,TRBJ1-5,CASSPLDRISNQPQHF
TRBV28,TRBJ2-1,CASRRVSYNEQFF
TRBV3-1,TRBJ2-1,CASSQRQNYNEQFF
TRBV6-5,TRBJ1-2,CASSYGLLTGEDGYTF
TRBV27,TRBJ2-5,CASSYRTPQETQYF
TRBV5-1,TRBJ2-1,CASSSQDGHEQFF
TRBV11-2,TRBJ2-7,CASTSRPPRASRPYEQYF
TRBV30,TRBJ2-1,CAWSNSGTGLDEQFF
TRBV29-1,TRBJ1-4,CSVGGAASRNEKLFF
TRBV7-9,TRBJ1-2,CASSLAGGSDGYTF
TRBV7-3,TRBJ1-1,CASSLKRGMDTEAFF
TRBV18,TRBJ2-7,CASRRRSSYEQYF
TRBV13,TRBJ2-1,CASGRGSWDEQFF
TRBV28,TRBJ1-2,CASSFSRAPGQPRRGYTF
TRBV2,TRBJ2-2,CASSLLAGPNTGELFF
TRBV30,TRBJ2-2,CAWRTGELFF
TRBV7-9,TRBJ1-5,CASSLGAMGNQPQHF
TRBV6-2/TRBV6-3,TRBJ1-5,CASSPGRNQPQHF
TRBV11-2,TRBJ2-1,CASSPSPSLNEQFF
TRBV6-2/TRBV6-3,TRBJ2-3,CASTPGEEDTQYF
TRBV4-1,TRBJ2-7,CASSLLWGLGNEQYF
TRBV28,TRBJ1-1,CASTPRQTRSTEAFF
TRBV2,TRBJ1-1,CASRVASEAFF
TRBV27,TRBJ1-2,CASSLRTGGSYGYTF
TRBV25-1,TRBJ1-1,CASSSGGARMNTEAFF